These 21 T cell receptor beta chains were sequenced from one sample in a study of T-cell reconstitution after alpha-beta-depleted transplantation in children. Library preparation (for TCRbeta) was performed with unique molecular identifiers. Using its own MiXCR run on the PCR reads, TCRdb lists one record per CDR3 protein. The sample shows 500,000 to 600,000 distinct CDR3 sequences, 25% to 30% of them seen only once. Here the sequenced sample was PBMCs, taken before TCRalphabeta/CD19-depleted stem cell transplant. All receptors come from a boy younger than two with Wiskott-Aldrich syndrome, due to receive a stem cell transplant.

The V and J genes are TRBV6-5 and TRBJ2-2, with TRBD2 matching 7 bases. V shed 6 bases and J 3 bases; nucleotides not matched to a gene: 4. This CDR3 spans 14 amino acids. CDR1 is MNHEY, CDR2 SVGAGI, per germline. CDR3 sequence (DNA): TGTGCCAGCAGGTTACTAGCGTACACCGGGGAGCTGTTTTTT. It yields the protein CASRLLAYTGELFF.

The table lists this clonotype with a few counts. The V call is TRBV9, the J call TRBJ1-3; D not certain. The V end was cut by 0 bases, the J end by 0 bases, with 10 bases between. The germline CDR1 and CDR2 sequences are SGDLS and YYNGEE. CDR3 size: 16 residues. As DNA, the CDR3 is TGTGCCAGCAGCGTAGAAGCTGGGATCTCTGGAAACACCATATATTTT. Protein sequence: CASSVEAGISGNTIYF.

J is TRBJ2-3 and V is TRBV5-1; D is possibly TRBD2 (6 bases). The germline gives CDR1 SGHRS, CDR2 YFSETQ. This CDR3 has 17 residues. V lost 0 bases, J lost 2 bases, and 16 bases lay in between. CDR3 loop: CASSLVRSGEYTDTQYF. Here the CDR3 DNA reads TGCGCCAGCAGCTTGGTTAGGTCGGGAGAGTACACAGATACGCAGTATTTT.

The chain is built from TRBV20-1 and TRBJ2-1; the match to TRBD2 covers 7 bases. CDR1 DFQATT and CDR2 SNEGSKA come from the germline V gene (reference sequence). The CDR3 runs 17 residues. With V trimmed by 0 bases and J by 0 bases, 8 bases remained unmatched. CDR3 nucleotide sequence: TGCAGTGCTAGAGATTCGCCAGCGGGGAGCTCCTACAATGAGCAGTTCTTC. Residues: CSARDSPAGSSYNEQFF.

Turning to this clonotype: An end of the junction differs from the germline gene, which may be a read error. This chain links TRBV7-2 with TRBJ2-7; D gene uncertain. The CDR3 consists of 13 residues. The V gene's germline CDR1 is SGHTA and CDR2 FQGNSA. CDR3 protein: CASSLGKGYEHYF. The CDR3 nucleotides are TGTGCCAGCAGCTTGGGCAAGGGCTACGAGCACTACTTC.

This clonotype was seen more than once but under ten times. The J gene is TRBJ2-1, the V gene TRBV10-3; 10 bases match TRBD2. The V segment lost 5 bases and the J segment 6 bases; nucleotides outside the gene matches: 10. CDR3 length equals 16 residues. Germline lookup yields CDR1 ENHRY and CDR2 SYGVKD. The CDR3 DNA follows: TGTGCCATCAGTCCCACCCTTATAGCGGGAGGCAATGAGCAGTTCTTC. Translation gives CAISPTLIAGGNEQFF.

This clonotype has only a few counts. The chain combines TRBV24-1 with TRBJ2-1; D assignment may be TRBD1 or TRBD2 (5 bases each). The V end lost 12 bases, the J end lost 5 bases, and 19 bases lay between the germline ends. The CDR3 consists of 14 residues. Germline lookup yields CDR1 KGHDR and CDR2 SFDVKD. CDR3 loop: CAPIFELGHNEQFF. The CDR3 bases are TGTGCCCCCATTTTTGAGCTGGGACACAATGAGCAGTTCTTC.

This clonotype was counted between two and nine times. The chain combines TRBV12-3 or TRBV12-4 with TRBJ1-1; D is undetermined. The CDR3 is 17 amino acids. The V gene lost 5 bases and the J gene lost 1 base, with 20 bases spanning the gap. The DNA for the CDR3 is TGTGCCAGCAGTCACCGCTTAGGTCGGCATCAGAACACTGAAGCTTTCTTT. Residues: CASSHRLGRHQNTEAFF.

This clonotype has just a few counts. The rearrangement uses TRBV24-1 and TRBJ2-4; no definite D call. Looked up from germline, CDR1 is KGHDR and CDR2 is SFDVKD. The V gene lost 4 bases and the J gene lost 2 bases, with 17 bases spanning the gap. CDR3 size: 17 residues. The CDR3 bases are TGTGCCACCAGTGACCCAAGCTGTGTACAACCCAAAAACATTCAGTACTTC. Amino acid sequence: CATSDPSCVQPKNIQYF.

The chain uses TRBV6-1 and TRBJ2-7, with D hard to call. The germline CDR1 and CDR2 sequences are MNHNS and SASEGT. Trimming removed 6 bases from V and 2 bases from J, with 11 bases in between. The CDR3 totals 13 residues. The CDR3 is CASRVTTTYEQYF. The DNA for the CDR3 is TGTGCCAGCAGGGTGACAACAACCTACGAGCAGTACTTC.

This clonotype was counted once. This chain uses TRBV20-1 with TRBJ1-5; D might be TRBD1 (5 bases). Germline V CDR1 and CDR2: DFQATT, SNEGSKA (reference sequence). V lost 5 bases to trimming and J lost 0 bases, with 17 bases between them. This CDR3 has 16 amino acids. The CDR3 sequence is CSASPIVTDSNQPQHF. DNA of the CDR3: TGCAGTGCTTCTCCAATTGTGACAGATAGCAATCAGCCCCAGCATTTT.

This clonotype occurred a few times. J is TRBJ2-7 and V is TRBV5-1; D assignment may be TRBD1 or TRBD2 (5 bases each). Trimming took 7 bases from V and 1 from J, leaving 18 bases between them. CDR3 length: 15 amino acids. Germline V CDR1 and CDR2: SGHRS, YFSETQ. The CDR3 protein is CASGTGDDSSYEQYF. CDR3 DNA: TGCGCCAGCGGCACCGGGGACGACAGTTCCTACGAGCAGTACTTC.

This clonotype was detected a few times. This clone may be a read error of a much larger clone one base away. The chain links TRBV7-9 to TRBJ2-5; D is unclear. Germline CDR1 reads SEHNR; CDR2 reads FQNEAQ (reference sequence). This CDR3 has 12 residues. The ends were cut back, 5 bases at V and 2 bases at J, with 6 bases in the middle. This CDR3 reads CASSRKQETQYF. CDR3 bases: TGTGCCAGCAGCCGGAAACAAGAGACCCAGTACTTC.

V gene TRBV29-1 combines with J gene TRBJ1-2; unclear D gene. The CDR3 has 11 residues. Germline V gene lookup returns CDR1 SQVTM and CDR2 ANQGSEA. The V end was cut by 5 bases, the J end by 4 bases, with 8 bases between. The CDR3 nucleotides are TGCAGCGTTAAGAACCGCTATGGCTACACCTTC. Translating gives CSVKNRYGYTF.

Concerning this clonotype: This may be a read error: a much more frequent sequence differs by one nucleotide. This rearrangement joins TRBV29-1 to TRBJ2-7, with D tentatively TRBD2 (5 bases). The CDR3 length is 11 residues. Trimming took 4 bases from V and 3 from J, leaving 7 bases between them. CDR1 SQVTM and CDR2 ANQGSEA come from the germline V gene. For the CDR3, the DNA is TGCAGCGTTGCGAGGGACTACGAGCAGTACTTC. Encoded protein: CSVARDYEQYF.

This clonotype was recorded once. The chain uses TRBV18 and TRBJ2-7, with 8 bases fitting TRBD2. The junction had 6 bases not matched to a gene; V was cut back by 2 bases and J by 3 bases. Germline CDR1 reads KGHSH; CDR2 reads LQKENI. CDR3 size: 15 residues. The CDR3 protein is CASSPIPTSVYEQYF. CDR3 in DNA: TGTGCCAGCTCACCAATCCCGACTAGCGTCTACGAGCAGTACTTC.

The chain is built from TRBV2 and TRBJ1-5; TRBD1 matches 9 bases. The CDR3 extends over 18 amino acids. The germline V gene has CDR1 SNHLY and CDR2 FYNNEI. The junction had 11 bases not matched to a gene; V was cut back by 5 bases and J by 0 bases. CDR3 protein: CASSFIGTGTYSNQPQHF. CDR3 DNA: TGTGCCAGCAGTTTTATCGGGACAGGGACGTATAGCAATCAGCCCCAGCATTTT.

This clonotype was seen only a few times. The chain is built from TRBV3-1 and TRBJ1-4; TRBD1 is a possible D gene (6 bases). There are 20 residues in the CDR3. The V and J ends lost 1 base and 0 bases respectively, with 21 bases between them. Germline V lookup: CDR1 LGHDT, CDR2 YNNKEL (reference sequence). Here the CDR3 DNA reads TGTGCCAGCAGCCAAGTATACCGGGACATGGGCCATGCAACTAATGAAAAACTGTTTTTT. Its translation is CASSQVYRDMGHATNEKLFF. Full variable domain (rest looked up from reference TRBV3-1 and TRBJ1-4): DTAVSQTPKYLVTQMGNDKSIKCEQNLGHDTMYWYKQDSKKFLKIMFSYNNKELIINETVPNRFSPKSPDKAHLNLHINSLELGDSAVYFCASSQVYRDMGHATNEKLFFGSGTQLSVL.

The chain joins TRBV20-1 to TRBJ2-1, with 7 nucleotides matching TRBD2. The CDR3 spans 13 residues. Germline CDR1 is DFQATT and CDR2 is SNEGSKA (reference sequence). V lost 7 bases and J lost 4; bases outside the gene matches: 7. In DNA form, the CDR3 reads TGCAGTGAGCGGGGACTACCATACAATGAGCAGTTCTTC. Its translation is CSERGLPYNEQFF.

The genes are TRBV3-1 and TRBJ2-7, with 10 positions matching TRBD2. V lost 5 bases and J lost 1; bases outside the gene matches: 5. The CDR3 length is 15 residues. Germline loops: CDR1 LGHDT, CDR2 YNNKEL (reference sequence). In DNA form, the CDR3 reads TGTGCCAGCAGCGATAGCGGGAGGTTTTCCTACGAGCAGTACTTC. It is translated as CASSDSGRFSYEQYF.

There are a few counts of this clonotype. The V and J genes are TRBV5-1 and TRBJ2-1, with 16 bases that match TRBD2. The CDR3 is made up of 18 amino acids. V dropped 3 bases and J dropped 0; count of bases not matched to a gene: 3. Per germline, CDR1 SGHRS and CDR2 YFSETQ. CDR3 coding DNA: TGCGCCAGCAGCTGGGGACTAGCGGGAGGGAGCTCCTACAATGAGCAGTTCTTC. The encoded protein is CASSWGLAGGSSYNEQFF.